Presented here are 13 T cell receptor beta chains from one specimen sequenced in a study of CD8 T cells in ankylosing spondylitis. Study-wide findings and caveats: For ankylosing spondylitis blood, a TCR beta motif of roughly 8 highly homologous variants appeared characteristic.

TCRdb re-called the 5' RACE reads with MiXCR, one entry per CDR3 protein. In the table there are fewer than 450,000 distinct CDR3 sequences, 17% of which are singletons. Their specific antigens are unknown. The material sequenced was blood, either unsorted or a sorted T cell fraction (not recorded which). The receptor source for this set is a male donor with ankylosing spondylitis.

The chain couples TRBV18 to TRBJ1-1, with D perhaps matching TRBD1 (5 bases). CDR3 length: 13 amino acids. The ends were cut back, 3 bases at V and 6 bases at J, with 11 bases in the middle. CDR1 is KGHSH, CDR2 LQKENI, per germline. The CDR3 DNA sequence: TGTGCCAGCTCACCCCGCGGGGGGGCTGAAGCTTTCTTT. It yields the protein CASSPRGGAEAFF.

This clonotype was observed a few times. The genes are TRBV7-2 and TRBJ2-2; 11 positions agree with TRBD2. CDR1 SGHTA and CDR2 FQGNSA come from the germline V gene. The CDR3 has 16 residues. V was pared by 5 bases and J by 6 bases, with 8 bases of the junction left unmatched. The CDR3, as DNA: TGTGCCAGCAGCGGGTTAGCGGGGGGGCCGGCCGGGGAGCTGTTTTTT. It encodes CASSGLAGGPAGELFF. Using reference TRBV7-2 and TRBJ2-2 for the parts outside the CDR3, the full variable domain is GAGVSQSPSNKVTEKGKDVELRCDPISGHTALYWYRQSLGQGLEFLIYFQGNSAPDKSGLPSDRFSAERTGGSVSTLTIQRTQQEDSAVYLCASSGLAGGPAGELFFGEGSRLTVL.

The gene calls are TRBV7-3 and TRBJ2-3; the D gene is possibly TRBD2 (6 bases). V was pared by 5 bases and J by 7 bases, with 13 bases between. The germline CDR1 and CDR2 sequences are SGHTA and FQGTGA. The CDR3 runs to 13 residues. The CDR3 DNA is TGTGCCAGCAGCCCATCCGGGGGAAATACGCAGTATTTT. It translates to CASSPSGGNTQYF.

V gene TRBV6-5 combines with J gene TRBJ2-5; D unclear. The germline V gene encodes CDR1 MNHEY and CDR2 SVGAGI. V was clipped by 2 bases and J by 0 bases, with 10 bases between them. The CDR3 has 15 amino acids. The CDR3: CASSYGWEDQETQYF. CDR3 DNA sequence: TGTGCCAGCAGTTACGGGTGGGAAGACCAAGAGACCCAGTACTTC.

This clonotype appeared a few times. The V call is TRBV5-1, the J call TRBJ2-3, with TRBD2 matching over 12 bases. The CDR3 sequence is 16 residues long. Germline assignment: CDR1 SGHRS and CDR2 YFSETQ. The J segment lost 5 bases and the V segment lost 5 bases, leaving 9 bases of the junction unmatched. DNA of the CDR3: TGCGCCAGCAGTTCTAGCGGGGGGGCCTCGGGAGATACGCAGTATTTT. This translates into CASSSSGGASGDTQYF.

This clonotype came up a few times. This chain joins TRBV4-3 and TRBJ2-2, with 11 bases that match TRBD1. Trimming took 4 bases from V and 4 from J; bases not matched to a gene: 8. This CDR3 is 17 amino acids long. Germline loops: CDR1 LGHNA, CDR2 YSLEER. CDR3 coding DNA: TGCGCCAGCAGCCTCGCAACCGGGACAGGGGGCACCGGGGAGCTGTTTTTT. This encodes CASSLATGTGGTGELFF.

This clonotype has only a few counts. The chain links TRBV20-1 to TRBJ2-3; D might be TRBD1 (6 bases). V was shortened by 7 bases and J by 0 bases, with 26 bases between the two germline ends. The CDR3 sequence is 18 residues long. Germline-derived CDR1 and CDR2 are DFQATT and SNEGSKA (reference sequence). CDR3 nucleotide sequence: TGCAGTGGCATCAGGGGCAAGAAACTGTTATCTAGCACAGATACGCAGTATTTT. Amino acids: CSGIRGKKLLSSTDTQYF.

This clonotype turned up a few times. The chain links TRBV6-2 or TRBV6-3 to TRBJ2-3, with 9 bases that match TRBD2. This CDR3 is 15 amino acids long. The V segment lost 2 bases and the J segment 4 bases; nucleotides outside the gene matches: 4. Per the germline V gene, CDR1 is MNHEY and CDR2 is SVGEGT. The CDR3 sequence is CASSYVAGVSDTQYF. CDR3 DNA: TGTGCCAGCAGTTACGTAGCGGGAGTATCAGATACGCAGTATTTT.

The chain carries TRBV30 and TRBJ2-3; perhaps TRBD2 as D (5 bases). V was pared by 4 bases and J by 4 bases, with 9 bases between. The CDR3 loop spans 12 amino acids. Germline V gene data show CDR1 as GTSNPN and CDR2 as SVGIG (reference sequence). The CDR3 spells CAWMGSSDTQYF. CDR3 sequence (DNA): TGTGCCTGGATGGGGAGTTCAGATACGCAGTATTTT.

There are a few counts of this clonotype. V gene TRBV20-1 combines with J gene TRBJ2-7; TRBD2 agrees at 8 bases. Looked up from germline, CDR1 is DFQATT and CDR2 is SNEGSKA (reference sequence). There are 15 residues in the CDR3. V dropped 1 base and J dropped 2; count of bases not matched to a gene: 7. The DNA for the CDR3 is TGCAGTGCTAGAGGTTTACTAGCGGATGCCTACGAGCAGTACTTC. It is translated as CSARGLLADAYEQYF.

This clonotype was seen repeatedly, ten times or more. The V and J genes are TRBV4-2 and TRBJ2-3, with 9 bases lining up with TRBD2. Per the germline V gene, CDR1 is LGHNA and CDR2 is YNFKEQ. V gave up 5 bases and J gave up 0 bases; unmatched junction bases: 3. The CDR3 loop spans 15 amino acids. The CDR3 DNA follows: TGTGCCAGCAGCTCTAGCGGGGTGAGCACAGATACGCAGTATTTT. Its protein product is CASSSSGVSTDTQYF.

This clonotype has only a few counts. CDR3 in amino acids: CASSLRPGRRQGNTEAFF. The CDR3, as DNA: TGTGCCAGCAGTTTAAGACCTGGAAGAAGACAGGGAAACACTGAAGCTTTCTTT. The genes are TRBV28 and TRBJ1-1; TRBD1 aligns across 7 bases. This CDR3 is built from 18 residues. The germline V gene has CDR1 MDHEN and CDR2 SYDVKM. The V segment lost 2 bases and the J segment 2 bases; nucleotides outside the gene matches: 14. The variable domain in full, with the rest retrieved from reference TRBV28 and TRBJ1-1, is DVKVTQSSRYLVKRTGEKVFLECVQDMDHENMFWYRQDPGLGLRLIYFSYDVKMKEKGDIPEGYSVSREKKERFSLILESASTNQTSMYLCASSLRPGRRQGNTEAFFGQGTRLTVV.

This clonotype was observed a handful of times. The V gene is TRBV5-1, the J gene TRBJ2-1, with D perhaps matching TRBD1 (6 bases). CDR1 SGHRS and CDR2 YFSETQ come from the germline V gene. Trimming shortened V by 0 bases and J by 9 bases, and 13 bases separated the two germline ends. The CDR3 has 14 amino acids. CDR3 coding DNA: TGCGCCAGCAGCTTGGGGTCTGGGGGCGGTGAGCAGTTCTTC. It codes for CASSLGSGGGEQFF.